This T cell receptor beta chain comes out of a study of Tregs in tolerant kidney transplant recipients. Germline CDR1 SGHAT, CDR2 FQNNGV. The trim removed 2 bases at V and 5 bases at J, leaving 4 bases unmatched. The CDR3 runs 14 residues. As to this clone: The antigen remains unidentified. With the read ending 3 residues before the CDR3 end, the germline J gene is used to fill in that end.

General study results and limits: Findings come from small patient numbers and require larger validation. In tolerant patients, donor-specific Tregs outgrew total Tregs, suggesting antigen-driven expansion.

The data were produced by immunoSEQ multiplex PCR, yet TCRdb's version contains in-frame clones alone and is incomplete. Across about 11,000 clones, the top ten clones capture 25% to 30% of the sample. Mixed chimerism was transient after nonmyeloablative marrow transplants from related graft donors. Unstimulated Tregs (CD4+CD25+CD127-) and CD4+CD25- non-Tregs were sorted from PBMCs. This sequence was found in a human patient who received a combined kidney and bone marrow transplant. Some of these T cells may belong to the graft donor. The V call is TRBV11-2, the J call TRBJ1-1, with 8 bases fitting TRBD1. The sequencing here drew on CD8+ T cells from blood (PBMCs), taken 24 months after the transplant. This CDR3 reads CASSLQGAWTEAFF. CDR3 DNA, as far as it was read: TGTGCCAGCAGCTTACAGGGGGCTTGGACTGAA.